Each of the 27 T cell receptor beta chains below was sequenced from the same sample in a study of technical replicates of blood from four donors. The repertoire was sequenced with immunoSEQ multiplex PCR; TCRdb's copy has only in-frame clones and lacks some. The table lists around 70,000 clones, roughly 94% of them singletons. Sequences were obtained from T cells isolated from PBMCs. All receptors come from a human donor in good health.

The genes are TRBV5-1 and TRBJ2-7; the match to TRBD2 covers 11 bases. Germline CDR1 SGHRS, CDR2 YFSETQ. J was trimmed by 3 bases and V by 4 bases; bases with no gene match: 6. The CDR3 totals 15 residues. The CDR3, as DNA: TGCGCCAGCAGCCCCGGACTAGCGGGTAACTACGAGCAGTACTTC. Protein: CASSPGLAGNYEQYF.

This clone has a single count. CDR3 sequence (DNA): TGTGCCAGCAGGCTACACAGGGACACTAATGAAAAACTGTTTTTT. It translates to CASRLHRDTNEKLFF. The V call is TRBV28, the J call TRBJ1-4; weak D call: TRBD1 (6 bases). V gave up 6 bases and J gave up 2 bases, with 13 bases separating them. Germline CDR1 MDHEN, CDR2 SYDVKM. The CDR3 has 15 residues. The full variable domain, completed using reference TRBV28 and TRBJ1-4, is DVKVTQSSRYLVKRTGEKVFLECVQDMDHENMFWYRQDPGLGLRLIYFSYDVKMKEKGDIPEGYSVSREKKERFSLILESASTNQTSMYLCASRLHRDTNEKLFFGSGTQLSVL.

This clone was recorded once. As DNA, the CDR3 is TGTGCCAGCTCTCGAGAAACCGGGACAGGGAATACTGAAGCTTTCTTT. It yields the protein CASSRETGTGNTEAFF. The chain combines TRBV18 with TRBJ1-1, with 9 bases matching TRBD1. With 6 bases clipped from V and 5 bases from J, the junction kept 13 bases outside the gene matches. The CDR3 loop spans 16 amino acids. Germline V lookup: CDR1 KGHSH, CDR2 LQKENI.

The chain joins TRBV27 to TRBJ2-7, with 8 bases identical to TRBD2. V gave up 5 bases and J gave up 7 bases; unmatched junction bases: 19. The CDR3 is 17 amino acids. In germline, CDR1 is MNHEY, CDR2 SMNVEV (reference sequence). The CDR3 bases are TGTGCCAGCAGTCTCACCCTCCACCGGGAGGGCCTGGGGGAGCAGTACTTC. Its protein is CASSLTLHREGLGEQYF.

The chain has TRBV11-2 and TRBJ1-1; D not resolved. This CDR3 has 13 residues. Germline V gives CDR1 SGHAT, CDR2 FQNNGV. V was shortened by 6 bases and J by 0 bases, with 8 bases between the two germline ends. The CDR3 DNA is TGTGCCAGCAGTTACTATCTGAACACTGAAGCTTTCTTT. As protein: CASSYYLNTEAFF.

This chain joins TRBV6-5 and TRBJ1-2; D may be TRBD1 (5 bases). V dropped 6 bases and J dropped 6 bases, with 8 bases sitting between them. This CDR3 comprises 11 residues. Germline values: CDR1 MNHEY, CDR2 SVGAGI. This CDR3 is CASRRGDGYTF. The DNA of the CDR3 is TGTGCCAGCAGGCGGGGGGATGGCTACACCTTC.

V is TRBV18 and J is TRBJ1-1; 7 bases agree with TRBD1. This CDR3 comprises 14 residues. The germline V gene encodes CDR1 KGHSH and CDR2 LQKENI. The J segment lost 3 bases and the V segment lost 7 bases, leaving 8 bases of the junction unmatched. CDR3 DNA sequence: TGTGCCAGCTTGCCGACAGGGTTCGACACTGAAGCTTTCTTT. Translating it yields CASLPTGFDTEAFF.

Only a few counts were recorded for this clone. CDR3 amino acids: CAWSVSLGGDTEAFF. The CDR3 DNA reads as TGTGCCTGGAGTGTATCGCTCGGAGGGGACACTGAAGCTTTCTTT. The chain uses TRBV30 and TRBJ1-1, with TRBD1 as a possible D gene (5 bases). V lost 0 bases, J lost 3 bases, and 14 bases lay in between. The CDR3 has 15 residues. Germline V gene sequence: CDR1 GTSNPN, CDR2 SVGIG (reference sequence).

The CDR3 DNA is TGTGCCAGCAGCCAAGGGCCCATTTTGCGGGACTCCTACGAGCAGTACTTC. This codes for CASSQGPILRDSYEQYF. The chain is built from TRBV4-2 and TRBJ2-7; tentatively, D is TRBD2 (6 bases). The CDR3 has 17 residues. Germline lookup yields CDR1 LGHNA and CDR2 YNFKEQ. V shed 1 base and J shed 0 bases, with 16 bases lying between them.

This chain joins TRBV9 and TRBJ2-6; D call uncertain. Looked up from germline, CDR1 is SGDLS and CDR2 is YYNGEE. The CDR3 has 14 amino acids. V shed 2 bases and J shed 0 bases, with 3 bases lying between them. CDR3: CASSVNSGANVLTF. The DNA for the CDR3 is TGTGCCAGCAGCGTTAACTCTGGGGCCAACGTCCTGACTTTC.

The CDR3 loop reads CASSTRAAETQYF. In DNA form, the CDR3 reads TGTGCCAGCAGTACCAGGGCAGCGGAGACCCAGTACTTC. J is TRBJ2-5 and V is TRBV6-5; TRBD1 is a possible D gene (5 bases). From germline, CDR1 is MNHEY and CDR2 SVGAGI. Trimming shortened V by 5 bases and J by 5 bases, and 12 bases separated the two germline ends. This CDR3 has 13 amino acids.

The rearrangement uses TRBV7-8 and TRBJ1-5; D may be TRBD1 (5 bases). The CDR3 runs 15 residues. Trimming pared 1 base from V and 3 bases from J, leaving 10 bases between. Germline loops: CDR1 SGHVS, CDR2 FQNEAQ. The CDR3 reads CASSLGAGNNQPQHF. In DNA, the CDR3 is TGTGCCAGCAGCTTAGGGGCAGGGAACAATCAGCCCCAGCATTTT. Variable domain in full (rest from reference TRBV7-8 and TRBJ1-5): GAGVSQSPRYKVAKRGQDVALRCDPISGHVSLFWYQQALGQGPEFLTYFQNEAQLDKSGLPSDRFFAERPEGSVSTLKIQRTQQEDSAVYLCASSLGAGNNQPQHFGDGTRLSIL.

The genes are TRBV7-9 and TRBJ1-4; 8 positions match TRBD1. The CDR3 length is 14 residues. Germline-derived CDR1 and CDR2 are SEHNR and FQNEAQ (reference sequence). The ends lost 5 bases at V and 4 bases at J; junction bases unmatched: 3. This CDR3 is CASSMGQDNEKLFF. In DNA form, the CDR3 reads TGTGCCAGCAGCATGGGACAGGATAATGAAAAACTGTTTTTT.

The chain carries TRBV6-5 and TRBJ1-2, with D hard to call. V was trimmed by 5 bases and J by 1 base, leaving 8 bases between them. From germline, CDR1 is MNHEY and CDR2 SVGAGI. The CDR3 is made up of 13 amino acids. The CDR3 loop is CASSVGLNYGYTF. The CDR3 DNA is TGTGCCAGCAGTGTGGGCCTTAACTATGGCTACACCTTC.

This sequence joins TRBV9 and TRBJ1-4, with D perhaps TRBD1 (6 bases). Germline CDR1 is SGDLS and CDR2 is YYNGEE. V lost 2 bases, J lost 7 bases, and 9 bases lay in between. This CDR3 contains 13 residues. CDR3 sequence reads: CASSVDRSEKLFF. In DNA, the CDR3 is TGTGCCAGCAGCGTTGACAGGAGTGAAAAACTGTTTTTT.

This chain uses TRBV11-3 with TRBJ2-1; 7 bases agree with TRBD2. Germline loops: CDR1 SGHNT, CDR2 YENEEA. V lost 5 bases to trimming and J lost 1 base; unmatched junction nucleotides: 11. The CDR3 loop spans 17 amino acids. This CDR3 is CASSPRTRGGSYNEQFF. The CDR3 nucleotides are TGTGCCAGCAGCCCCAGAACCCGGGGAGGGTCCTACAATGAGCAGTTCTTC.

The rearrangement links TRBV7-9 to TRBJ2-1; D not resolved. The CDR3 totals 12 residues. Trimming shortened V by 1 base and J by 15 bases, and 13 bases separated the two germline ends. Germline-derived CDR1 and CDR2 are SEHNR and FQNEAQ (reference sequence). The CDR3 sequence is CASSLGLELGFF. The DNA of the CDR3 is TGTGCCAGCAGCTTAGGGCTAGAGCTGGGGTTCTTC.

The chain uses TRBV4-2 and TRBJ2-1, with D maybe TRBD2 (6 bases). The CDR3 has 12 amino acids. V lost 1 base and J lost 15, with 13 bases in between. Germline V gives CDR1 LGHNA, CDR2 YNFKEQ. CDR3 in amino acids: CASSQGSGVGFF. The DNA of the CDR3 is TGTGCCAGCAGCCAAGGTTCGGGAGTGGGGTTCTTC.

The J gene is TRBJ1-1, the V gene TRBV5-1; 7 bases map to TRBD1. V gave up 4 bases and J gave up 4 bases; unmatched junction bases: 10. This CDR3 has 15 amino acids. CDR1 is SGHRS and CDR2 is YFSETQ in the germline V gene. CDR3 loop: CASSLGYRGFTEAFF. The CDR3, as DNA: TGCGCCAGCAGCCTGGGTTACAGGGGTTTCACTGAAGCTTTCTTT. Complete variable domain (other parts from reference TRBV5-1 and TRBJ1-1): KAGVTQTPRYLIKTRGQQVTLSCSPISGHRSVSWYQQTPGQGLQFLFEYFSETQRNKGNFPGRFSGRQFSNSRSEMNVSTLELGDSALYLCASSLGYRGFTEAFFGQGTRLTVV.

The chain joins TRBV5-1 to TRBJ2-3, with TRBD1 identical over 8 bases. This CDR3 is built from 15 residues. CDR1 and CDR2 (germline): SGHRS, YFSETQ. The V gene end was trimmed by 4 bases and the J gene end by 2 bases; junction bases not matched to a gene: 6. The chain's CDR3 is CASSEQGVNTDTQYF. The CDR3 DNA is TGCGCCAGCAGCGAACAGGGGGTGAACACAGATACGCAGTATTTT.

This clone was seen just once. The V gene is TRBV11-2, the J gene TRBJ2-3, with 7 bases that match TRBD1. The ends lost 5 bases at V and 2 bases at J; junction bases unmatched: 4. Germline CDR1 is SGHAT and CDR2 is FQNNGV. The CDR3 spans 14 residues. The chain's CDR3 is CASSPGTVTDTQYF. CDR3 bases: TGTGCCAGCAGCCCCGGGACAGTCACAGATACGCAGTATTTT. The whole variable domain, filled in from reference TRBV11-2 and TRBJ2-3, reads EAGVAQSPRYKIIEKRQSVAFWCNPISGHATLYWYQQILGQGPKLLIQFQNNGVVDDSQLPKDRFSAERLKGVDSTLKIQPAKLEDSAVYLCASSPGTVTDTQYFGPGTRLTVL.

The chain recombines TRBV29-1 with TRBJ2-1; 10 nucleotides align to TRBD2. J lost 6 bases, V lost 5 bases, and 7 bases had no gene match. Germline V gene data show CDR1 as SQVTM and CDR2 as ANQGSEA. The CDR3 spans 14 residues. CDR3: CSVREREGGNEQFF. CDR3 nucleotide sequence: TGCAGCGTTCGGGAGCGGGAGGGAGGCAATGAGCAGTTCTTC.

The V call is TRBV5-1, the J call TRBJ2-2; 9 nucleotides match TRBD1. Germline V gene sequence: CDR1 SGHRS, CDR2 YFSETQ. Trimming cost V 4 bases and J 1 base; bases outside gene matches: 2. The CDR3 sequence is 15 residues long. CDR3 DNA sequence: TGCGCCAGCAGCGAGGACAGGGGGAACACCGGGGAGCTGTTTTTT. Encoded protein: CASSEDRGNTGELFF.

The chain uses TRBV27 and TRBJ1-4; TRBD1 might be the D (6 bases). The V end lost 5 bases, the J end lost 3 bases, and 13 bases lay between the germline ends. The CDR3 extends over 15 amino acids. Looked up from germline, CDR1 is MNHEY and CDR2 is SMNVEV (reference sequence). CDR3 in DNA: TGTGCCAGCAGTCGATTCTGGGGGCCTAATGAAAAACTGTTTTTT. Protein product: CASSRFWGPNEKLFF.

This rearrangement joins TRBV27 to TRBJ2-3; 7 bases match TRBD2. The CDR3 extends over 15 amino acids. Germline trimming cut 7 bases from V and 4 bases from J; bases unmatched to any gene: 11. CDR1 and CDR2 from the germline V gene are MNHEY and SMNVEV (reference sequence). CDR3 loop: CASTRAGVSSDTQYF. CDR3 DNA: TGTGCCAGCACCCGGGCGGGGGTTAGCTCAGATACGCAGTATTTT.

V gene TRBV25-1 combines with J gene TRBJ1-1, with 8 bases fitting TRBD1. Germline V gene data show CDR1 as MGHDK and CDR2 as SYGVNS. J was trimmed by 1 base and V by 6 bases; bases with no gene match: 1. The CDR3 runs 13 residues. The CDR3 nucleotides are TGTGCCAGCAGGGGGACAGGGAACACTGAAGCTTTCTTT. As protein: CASRGTGNTEAFF. Looking up the rest from reference TRBV25-1 and TRBJ1-1 gives the full variable domain: EADIYQTPRYLVIGTGKKITLECSQTMGHDKMYWYQQDPGMELHLIHYSYGVNSTEKGDLSSESTVSRIRTEHFPLTLESARPSHTSQYLCASRGTGNTEAFFGQGTRLTVV.

There are a few counts of this clone. The gene calls are TRBV6-1 and TRBJ1-4, with D unresolved. This CDR3 region has 10 residues. V shed 4 bases and J shed 9 bases, with 3 bases lying between them. The germline V gene encodes CDR1 MNHNS and CDR2 SASEGT. The CDR3 reads CASSGQKLFF. CDR3 bases: TGTGCCAGCAGTGGGCAAAAACTGTTTTTT.